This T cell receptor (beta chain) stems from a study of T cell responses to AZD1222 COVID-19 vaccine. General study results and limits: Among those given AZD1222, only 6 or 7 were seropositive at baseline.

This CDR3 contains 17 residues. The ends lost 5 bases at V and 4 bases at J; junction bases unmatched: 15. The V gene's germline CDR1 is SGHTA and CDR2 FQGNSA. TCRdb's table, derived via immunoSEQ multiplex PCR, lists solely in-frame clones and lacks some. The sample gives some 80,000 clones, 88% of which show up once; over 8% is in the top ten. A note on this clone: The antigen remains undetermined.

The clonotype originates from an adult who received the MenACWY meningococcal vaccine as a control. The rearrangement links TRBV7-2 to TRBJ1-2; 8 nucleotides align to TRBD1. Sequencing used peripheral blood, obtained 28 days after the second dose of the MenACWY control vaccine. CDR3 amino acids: CASSERGGQGVSYGYTF. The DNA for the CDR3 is TGTGCCAGCAGCGAGAGGGGTGGACAGGGAGTGTCCTATGGCTACACCTTC.